This T cell receptor (beta chain) was recovered during a study of cytotoxic CD8 clonotypes in ibrutinib-treated CLL. Regarding the study as a whole: Patients showed higher baseline clonality than age-matched healthy donors, and it tracked circulating CD8+ T-cell counts. Stable or contracted on treatment, public clonotypes were also uncommon.

Germline V gene data show CDR1 as GTSNPN and CDR2 as SVGIG (reference sequence). CDR3 length: 14 amino acids. The V end was cut by 0 bases, the J end by 3 bases, with 9 bases between. About this clone: Its specificity is not known.

Assay used: immunoSEQ multiplex PCR; TCRdb lists only in-frame clones, some missing. The table records about 97,000 clones, 60% to 80% of them present only once. This rearrangement joins TRBV30 to TRBJ1-5; D is perhaps TRBD1 (6 bases). The source was PBMCs, collected after 12 months of ibrutinib treatment. The source of this sequence is a human donor with chronic lymphocytic leukemia. This chain's CDR3 is CAWSVGGPNQPQHF. The CDR3 nucleotides are TGTGCCTGGAGTGTAGGGGGTCCCAATCAGCCCCAGCATTTT.